The TCR beta chain described here comes from a study of blood T cell repertoires in COVID-19. Across the study: The United States, Italy and Spain were the sources of the acute and convalescent COVID-19 samples.

The data were produced by immunoSEQ multiplex PCR, yet TCRdb's version contains in-frame clones alone and is incomplete. This sample has about 270,000 clones, with approximately 82% found just once. This sequence originates from a woman under 30 with acute or convalescent COVID-19. The sample taken for sequencing was peripheral blood.

The DNA of the CDR3 is TGTGCCAGCAGCCCCTCGGACAGTTGGACCTACGAGCAGTACTTC. Encoded protein: CASSPSDSWTYEQYF. The chain is built from TRBV11-2 and TRBJ2-7, with a tentative D call TRBD1 (6 bases). CDR3 length equals 15 residues. V was trimmed by 5 bases and J by 2 bases, leaving 16 bases between them. In germline, CDR1 is SGHAT, CDR2 FQNNGV. Using reference TRBV11-2 and TRBJ2-7 for the parts outside the CDR3, the full variable domain is EAGVAQSPRYKIIEKRQSVAFWCNPISGHATLYWYQQILGQGPKLLIQFQNNGVVDDSQLPKDRFSAERLKGVDSTLKIQPAKLEDSAVYLCASSPSDSWTYEQYFGPGTRLTVT.